Below are 24 T cell receptor beta chains sequenced from a single sample in a study of CD8+CD57+ T cells in acquired aplastic anemia. TCR beta VDJ and CDR3 profiling used genomic DNA as template. TCRdb redid the calling of the reads with MiXCR, one entry per CDR3 protein. The profile shows about 180,000 distinct CDR3 sequences, less than 65% of them singletons. Only patients with CD8+CD57+ cell expansion on flow cytometry were chosen for sequencing. Sequencing input: sorted CD4+, CD8+, or CD8+CD57+ T cells (not recorded which) from PBMCs. The source is a human donor with aplastic anemia.

The chain carries TRBV25-1 and TRBJ2-2, with D perhaps matching TRBD2 (7 bases). CDR1 and CDR2 (germline): MGHDK, SYGVNS. Trimming cost V 6 bases and J 4 bases, with 21 bases left between them. The CDR3 is 17 amino acids. The CDR3 coding sequence is TGTGCCAGCAGCTTAATTTCGGGGGGCCGGGGCACCGGGGAGCTGTTTTTT. Its protein product is CASSLISGGRGTGELFF.

This chain's CDR3 is CASSSSPSGSPETQYF. In nucleotides, the CDR3 is TGTGCCAGCAGCTCTAGTCCTAGCGGGAGCCCAGAGACCCAGTACTTC. This rearrangement joins TRBV7-6 to TRBJ2-5; 10 bases align to TRBD2. This CDR3 is 16 amino acids long. In germline, CDR1 is SGHVS, CDR2 FNYEAQ. The trim removed 4 bases at V and 4 bases at J, leaving 9 bases unmatched.

At least ten counts were recorded for this clonotype. The gene calls are TRBV7-6 and TRBJ2-3, with a weak D call TRBD2 (7 bases). Germline V gene data show CDR1 as SGHVS and CDR2 as FNYEAQ. Trimming stripped 0 bases from V and 6 bases from J, with 10 bases between. There are 14 residues in the CDR3. CDR3 residues: CASSLAGGQDTQYF. The CDR3 DNA reads as TGTGCCAGCAGCTTAGCGGGGGGGCAGGATACGCAGTATTTT.

The chain has TRBV2 and TRBJ1-5; D may be TRBD1 (5 bases). The CDR3 extends over 17 amino acids. V lost 7 bases to trimming and J lost 3 bases, with 22 bases between them. Germline V gives CDR1 SNHLY, CDR2 FYNNEI. In nucleotides, the CDR3 is TGTGCCAGCAATGTGAGGGACTACGAGCAGTACAATCAGCCCCAGCATTTT. Its translation: CASNVRDYEQYNQPQHF. The whole variable domain, remainder taken from reference TRBV2 and TRBJ1-5, is EPEVTQTPSHQVTQMGQEVILRCVPISNHLYFYWYRQILGQKVEFLVSFYNNEISEKSEIFDDQFSVERPDGSNFTLKIRSTKLEDSAMYFCASNVRDYEQYNQPQHFGDGTRLSIL.

The chain carries TRBV4-2 and TRBJ2-7; tentative D call: TRBD2 (6 bases). Trimming shortened V by 5 bases and J by 8 bases, and 16 bases separated the two germline ends. This CDR3 is built from 13 residues. The germline V gene encodes CDR1 LGHNA and CDR2 YNFKEQ. CDR3: CASSLAAAEKQYF. CDR3 nucleotides: TGTGCCAGCAGCTTAGCGGCAGCTGAGAAGCAGTACTTC.

V is TRBV24-1 and J is TRBJ2-7, with 8 bases aligning to TRBD1. CDR1 is KGHDR and CDR2 is SFDVKD in the germline V gene. CDR3 length: 15 residues. V lost 3 bases, J lost 6 bases, and 9 bases stayed unmatched. For the CDR3, the DNA is TGTGCCACCAGTGATGGAGGACAGGGTGGTGGCGAGCAGTACTTC. Amino acid sequence: CATSDGGQGGGEQYF.

This clonotype has more than one count but fewer than ten. This chain uses TRBV29-1 with TRBJ2-5; TRBD2 is a possible D gene (5 bases). V lost 0 bases and J 7 bases, leaving 21 bases between the germline ends. The CDR3 has 16 amino acids. Per the germline V gene, CDR1 is SQVTM and CDR2 is ANQGSEA. The chain's CDR3 is CSVEDRRGRPFGTQYF. The CDR3 coding sequence is TGCAGCGTTGAAGATCGTCGAGGGCGGCCGTTTGGGACCCAGTACTTC.

This clonotype appeared once. The rearrangement uses TRBV7-6 and TRBJ2-2; 7 bases align to TRBD2. Germline V lookup: CDR1 SGHVS, CDR2 FNYEAQ. The junction had 6 bases not matched to a gene; V was cut back by 7 bases and J by 4 bases. The CDR3 totals 14 residues. The CDR3 nucleotides are TGTGCCAGCACAATTACTAGCGTCACCGGGGAGCTGTTTTTT. Encoded protein: CASTITSVTGELFF.

The rearrangement joins TRBV20-1 to TRBJ1-6; D uncertain. Trimming left V 5 bases short and J 6 bases short, with 14 bases between. This CDR3 spans 14 amino acids. Germline V gene data show CDR1 as DFQATT and CDR2 as SNEGSKA (reference sequence). CDR3 nucleotide sequence: TGCAGTGCTTCCCTACCGGGCCGTAATTCACCCCTCCACTTT. It specifies CSASLPGRNSPLHF.

This clonotype has a handful of counts. The J gene is TRBJ1-5, the V gene TRBV7-9, with TRBD1 as a possible D gene (6 bases). V dropped 2 bases and J dropped 1 base, with 12 bases sitting between them. The CDR3 runs 16 residues. The germline V gene has CDR1 SEHNR and CDR2 FQNEAQ (reference sequence). The CDR3 loop is CASSLTGHWSNQPQHF. The CDR3, as DNA: TGTGCCAGCAGCTTAACGGGACACTGGAGCAATCAGCCCCAGCATTTT.

The gene calls are TRBV19 and TRBJ1-4; no firm D call. Trimming cost V 7 bases and J 4 bases, with 10 bases left between them. This CDR3 spans 13 amino acids. Per the germline V gene, CDR1 is LNHDA and CDR2 is SQIVND (reference sequence). The CDR3 sequence is CASKTRNNEKLFF. The CDR3 DNA follows: TGTGCCAGTAAGACTCGTAATAATGAAAAACTGTTTTTT.

The J gene is TRBJ2-1, the V gene TRBV7-9; the D gene is possibly TRBD2 (6 bases). CDR3 length: 17 residues. CDR1 and CDR2 from the germline V gene are SEHNR and FQNEAQ (reference sequence). V lost 5 bases and J 0 bases, leaving 17 bases between the germline ends. CDR3 sequence reads: CASSQETSRSSYNEQFF. DNA for the CDR3: TGTGCCAGCAGCCAAGAAACTAGCCGAAGCTCCTACAATGAGCAGTTCTTC.

The genes are TRBV25-1 and TRBJ1-1; D remains ambiguous. CDR3 size: 14 residues. With 0 bases removed from V and 7 bases from J, the gap between germline ends came to 12 bases. Germline lookup yields CDR1 MGHDK and CDR2 SYGVNS. In DNA, the CDR3 is TGTGCCAGCAGTGAATACCGGAGGGATGATGAAGCTTTCTTT. Protein: CASSEYRRDDEAFF.

The chain is built from TRBV7-6 and TRBJ2-3; weak D call: TRBD1 (6 bases). The germline gives CDR1 SGHVS, CDR2 FNYEAQ. Trimming removed 5 bases at V and 3 bases at J, with 9 bases between. The CDR3 contains 13 residues. CDR3 bases: TGTGCCAGCAGCCCACAGGGAACAGATACGCAGTATTTT. It encodes CASSPQGTDTQYF.

The table lists this clonotype with many counts. The chain has TRBV6-5 and TRBJ1-1; 8 bases are shared with TRBD1. Germline CDR1 reads MNHEY; CDR2 reads SVGAGI. There are 12 residues in the CDR3. Trimming at V came to 10 bases and at J to 1 base, leaving 2 bases not matched to a gene. CDR3 protein: CAIGQGNTEAFF. As DNA, the CDR3 is TGTGCCATCGGACAGGGGAACACTGAAGCTTTCTTT.

The chain combines TRBV10-1 with TRBJ2-3, with a possible D match to TRBD1 (5 bases). V was shortened by 3 bases and J by 5 bases, with 9 bases between the two germline ends. The CDR3 spans 13 residues. Germline loops: CDR1 WNHNN, CDR2 SYGVQD (reference sequence). The chain's CDR3 is CASSESQGDTQYF. As DNA, the CDR3 is TGCGCCAGCAGTGAAAGCCAGGGAGATACGCAGTATTTT.

Turning to this clonotype: Sequence at one end of the junction differs from germline and may be a read error. The chain is built from TRBV10-1 and TRBJ2-7; D remains ambiguous. The CDR3 sequence is 18 residues long. The germline CDR1 and CDR2 sequences are WNHNN and SYGVQD (reference sequence). CDR3 residues: CASSSPYGLTVSSYEQYF. The CDR3 bases are TGTGCCAGCAGTTCCCCCTACGGCCTGACGGTCAGCTCCTACGAGCAGTACTTC.

This clonotype was recorded a few times. The gene calls are TRBV7-6 and TRBJ1-5, with no clear D. V was trimmed by 5 bases and J by 3 bases, leaving 5 bases between them. Germline CDR1 SGHVS, CDR2 FNYEAQ. There are 12 residues in the CDR3. The CDR3 here is CASSENNQPQHF. CDR3 bases: TGTGCCAGCAGCGAGAACAATCAGCCCCAGCATTTT.

The genes are TRBV3-1 and TRBJ1-2, with a weak D call TRBD1 (5 bases). The CDR3 is 15 residues long. V lost 1 base and J lost 8, with 17 bases in between. The V gene's germline CDR1 is LGHDT and CDR2 YNNKEL (reference sequence). The CDR3 spells CASSQVAGPRSGYTF. CDR3 bases: TGTGCCAGCAGCCAAGTTGCAGGGCCTCGTAGCGGCTACACCTTC.

About this clonotype: The junction differs from germline at one of its ends, possibly a read error. CDR3 bases: TGTGTCAGCAGTGGCCCGGGGGGCGGCTTCTATGGCTACACCTTC. It codes for CVSSGPGGGFYGYTF. V usage is TRBV12-3 or TRBV12-4 and J usage is TRBJ1-2, with D perhaps TRBD1 (6 bases). The length of the CDR3 is 15 residues.

This clonotype was seen many times. This rearrangement joins TRBV5-1 to TRBJ1-2; D is ambiguous. Germline V gives CDR1 SGHRS, CDR2 YFSETQ. The CDR3 runs to 13 residues. Trimming removed 0 bases from V and 11 bases from J, with 14 bases in between. For the CDR3, the DNA is TGCGCCAGCAGCTTGGCCGGGAACAGCCCATACACCTTC. Its protein product is CASSLAGNSPYTF. The full variable domain, its missing parts supplied by reference TRBV5-1 and TRBJ1-2, is KAGVTQTPRYLIKTRGQQVTLSCSPISGHRSVSWYQQTPGQGLQFLFEYFSETQRNKGNFPGRFSGRQFSNSRSEMNVSTLELGDSALYLCASSLAGNSPYTFGSGTRLTVV.

The chain uses TRBV10-3 and TRBJ1-2, with 8 bases aligning to TRBD1. The CDR3 is made up of 14 amino acids. The V gene's germline CDR1 is ENHRY and CDR2 SYGVKD. After removal of 4 bases from V and 0 bases from J, the junction contained 1 base not matched to a gene. CDR3 residues: CAISGTGPNYGYTF. Here the CDR3 DNA reads TGTGCCATCAGTGGGACAGGGCCTAACTATGGCTACACCTTC.

The sample holds a few counts of this clonotype. The chain combines TRBV18 with TRBJ2-3; the D is unclear. V gave up 5 bases and J gave up 3 bases, with 12 bases separating them. This CDR3 contains 14 residues. The germline V gene encodes CDR1 KGHSH and CDR2 LQKENI. This CDR3 reads CASSFRAVTDTQYF. The CDR3 DNA is TGTGCCAGCTCATTTAGAGCAGTAACAGATACGCAGTATTTT.

This clonotype appeared once. The chain recombines TRBV15 with TRBJ1-1; D is undetermined. Germline-derived CDR1 and CDR2 are LNHNV and YYDKDF (reference sequence). The V and J ends lost 0 bases and 5 bases respectively, with 10 bases between them. This CDR3 region has 14 residues. The CDR3 coding sequence is TGTGCCACCAGCAGAGATTCGACGGGAACTGAAGCTTTCTTT. Translation gives CATSRDSTGTEAFF.